What follows are 9 T cell receptor beta chains derived from one specimen sequenced in a study of shared clonotypes between healthy human individuals. The table came from immunoSEQ multiplex PCR; TCRdb's copy has only in-frame clones and leaves some out. The data hold about 2,500,000 clones, with about 92% observed a single time. The sample comprised naive CD4+ T cells sorted from blood. The subset denotes: CD45RA+ positively selected. These receptors were collected from a man aged 18 to 30 in good health.

This chain joins TRBV7-9 and TRBJ2-6; a weak D match, TRBD2 (6 bases). Trimming shortened V by 5 bases and J by 4 bases, and 9 bases separated the two germline ends. Germline values: CDR1 SEHNR, CDR2 FQNEAQ (reference sequence). The CDR3 runs 14 residues. For the CDR3, the DNA is TGTGCCAGCAGCCGGGGGACCGGGGCCAACGTCCTGACTTTC. Amino acids: CASSRGTGANVLTF.

On this clone itself: Different DNA sequences within this sample yield the same CDR3. The rearrangement links TRBV9 to TRBJ2-7, with D unclear. V shed 0 bases and J shed 1 base, with 5 bases lying between them. This CDR3 is 13 amino acids long. Germline lookup yields CDR1 SGDLS and CDR2 YYNGEE. The CDR3 nucleotides read TGTGCCAGCAGCGTAGGAGCTTCCTACGAGCAGTACTTC. Translated, it gives CASSVGASYEQYF.

V and J are TRBV29-1 and TRBJ2-5; D is uncertain. The CDR3 spans 11 residues. Germline loops: CDR1 SQVTM, CDR2 ANQGSEA. Trimming left V 4 bases short and J 5 bases short, with 8 bases between. CDR3 nucleotides: TGCAGCGTTGTCTGGGCGGAGACCCAGTACTTC. Its translation: CSVVWAETQYF.

As regards this clone: Compared with germline, one end of the junction differs, possibly owing to a read error. V is TRBV5-1 and J is TRBJ1-2; D is unclear. This CDR3 comprises 17 residues. CDR1 SGHRS and CDR2 YFSETQ come from the germline V gene. Written as DNA, the CDR3 is TGCGCCAGGAGCTTGGTACGGTGGGCTAGAGCTAACTATGGCTACACCTTC. Its translation: CARSLVRWARANYGYTF.

This clone occurred once. The gene calls are TRBV11-2 and TRBJ2-3; the match to TRBD2 covers 11 bases. The CDR3 spans 16 residues. Trimming removed 2 bases from V and 5 bases from J; junction bases left unmatched: 6. Germline CDR1 reads SGHAT; CDR2 reads FQNNGV. CDR3 sequence (DNA): TGTGCCAGCAGCTTAACCCTGACTAGCGGGGTAGATACGCAGTATTTT. This gives the protein CASSLTLTSGVDTQYF.

This clone was seen a single time. The chain uses TRBV27 and TRBJ1-5, with 8 positions matching TRBD1. Per germline, CDR1 MNHEY and CDR2 SMNVEV (reference sequence). V lost 4 bases, J lost 9 bases, and 5 bases stayed unmatched. The CDR3 is 13 amino acids. As DNA, the CDR3 is TGTGCCAGCAGTTCTGCAGGGGGCCGGCCCCAGCATTTT. Translated, it gives CASSSAGGRPQHF.

The rearrangement links TRBV19 to TRBJ2-3; D possibly corresponds to TRBD2 (6 bases). The ends were cut back, 4 bases at V and 0 bases at J, with 14 bases in the middle. The CDR3 runs 16 residues. CDR1 and CDR2 from the germline V gene are LNHDA and SQIVND (reference sequence). The CDR3 region is CASSKLSGTSTDTQYF. The CDR3 coding sequence is TGTGCCAGTAGTAAACTTTCCGGGACTAGCACAGATACGCAGTATTTT.

In DNA, the CDR3 is TGTGCCAGCAGTGAGGGGAGATCATACAGGGGCCTCCCATACGAGCAGTACTTC. Protein sequence: CASSEGRSYRGLPYEQYF. The V and J genes are TRBV2 and TRBJ2-7, with TRBD1 matching over 7 bases. Germline V gives CDR1 SNHLY, CDR2 FYNNEI. The J segment lost 4 bases and the V segment lost 3 bases, leaving 18 bases of the junction unmatched. This CDR3 is 18 amino acids long.

To note about this clone: This CDR3 is also generated by other DNA sequences in the sample. V and J are TRBV6-5 and TRBJ1-5; 7 nucleotides align to TRBD1. This CDR3 is built from 13 residues. V shed 8 bases, J shed 2 bases, and the junction held 3 bases outside the gene matches. Germline loops: CDR1 MNHEY, CDR2 SVGAGI. This CDR3 reads CASSDRRNQPQHF. The DNA of the CDR3 is TGTGCCAGCTCGGACAGGCGCAATCAGCCCCAGCATTTT.